Listed below are T cell receptor beta chains from one sample, sequenced in a study of T cell changes during pregnancy in multiple sclerosis. TCRdb keeps only in-frame clones here, not all; method: immunoSEQ multiplex PCR. The sample yields about 33,000 clones, about 90% seen once. The sample in question was CD4+ T cells from peripheral blood mononuclear cells, obtained in the third trimester of pregnancy. These receptor sequences come from a female donor in good health, enrolled as a control in a pregnancy study. The CDR3 runs from the conserved cysteine through the conserved F or W. Each record gives: clone size, V gene, D gene, J gene, CDR3 protein, CDR3 DNA. D genes are given only for firm matches. A clone size is listed for some rows: how often the clone was seen (once, few, many), or a class if it is expanded.

abundance: .; v_gene: TRBV20-1; d_gene: .; j_gene: TRBJ2-7; CDR3aa: CSARQAYEQYF; CDR3nt: TGCAGTGCGAGACAGGCCTACGAGCAGTACTTC
abundance: .; v_gene: TRBV2; d_gene: .; j_gene: TRBJ2-7; CDR3aa: CASSAGEIVDEQYF; CDR3nt: TGTGCCAGCAGTGCAGGGGAAATAGTCGACGAGCAGTACTTC
abundance: .; v_gene: TRBV7-9; d_gene: TRBD1; j_gene: TRBJ1-6; CDR3aa: CASSLGDRDNSPLHF; CDR3nt: TGTGCCAGCAGCTTAGGGGACAGGGACAATTCACCCCTCCACTTT
abundance: .; v_gene: TRBV19; d_gene: .; j_gene: TRBJ1-1; CDR3aa: CASSTSGGTRNTEAFF; CDR3nt: TGTGCCAGTAGTACCTCCGGGGGGACGAGGAACACTGAAGCTTTCTTT
abundance: .; v_gene: TRBV5-8; d_gene: .; j_gene: TRBJ1-2; CDR3aa: CASSLGWTSRRYGYTF; CDR3nt: TGTGCCAGCAGCTTGGGGTGGACATCCAGGAGATATGGCTACACCTTC
abundance: .; v_gene: TRBV18; d_gene: .; j_gene: TRBJ1-5; CDR3aa: CASSPRNQPQHF; CDR3nt: TGTGCCAGCTCACCCCGGAATCAGCCCCAGCATTTT
abundance: .; v_gene: TRBV7-3; d_gene: .; j_gene: TRBJ2-6; CDR3aa: CASSWVGTGGLSGANVLTF; CDR3nt: TGTGCCAGCAGCTGGGTTGGGACGGGGGGCCTCTCTGGGGCCAACGTCCTGACTTTC
abundance: .; v_gene: TRBV28; d_gene: .; j_gene: TRBJ2-2; CDR3aa: CAILRQNTGELFF; CDR3nt: TGTGCCATCCTGCGGCAGAACACCGGGGAGCTGTTTTTT
abundance: once; v_gene: TRBV2; d_gene: TRBD2; j_gene: TRBJ2-3; CDR3aa: CASSGVRGGDTQYF; CDR3nt: TGTGCCAGCAGTGGGGTCCGGGGAGGGGATACGCAGTATTTT
abundance: .; v_gene: TRBV4-3; d_gene: .; j_gene: TRBJ2-7; CDR3aa: CASSQDPPGSVNEQYF; CDR3nt: TGCGCCAGCAGCCAAGATCCTCCCGGGAGTGTAAACGAGCAGTACTTC
abundance: .; v_gene: TRBV7-9; d_gene: .; j_gene: TRBJ2-4; CDR3aa: CASRSIRDTVRSAKNIQYF; CDR3nt: TGTGCCAGCAGATCGATCCGGGACACGGTGCGGTCGGCCAAAAACATTCAGTACTTC
abundance: .; v_gene: TRBV7-9; d_gene: TRBD2; j_gene: TRBJ2-1; CDR3aa: CASSPRISGRAETYNEQFF; CDR3nt: TGTGCCAGCAGCCCACGAATTAGCGGGAGGGCCGAGACCTACAATGAGCAGTTCTTC
abundance: .; v_gene: TRBV28; d_gene: TRBD1; j_gene: TRBJ2-6; CDR3aa: CASSPPTGDGANVLTF; CDR3nt: TGTGCCAGCAGTCCGCCGACAGGGGACGGGGCCAACGTCCTGACTTTC
abundance: once; v_gene: TRBV28; d_gene: TRBD2; j_gene: TRBJ2-2; CDR3aa: CASSSLRGGYTGELFF; CDR3nt: TGTGCCAGCAGTTCCCTCCGGGGGGGATACACCGGGGAGCTGTTTTTT
abundance: .; v_gene: TRBV7-9; d_gene: .; j_gene: TRBJ2-3; CDR3aa: CASSLFGAGPDTQYF; CDR3nt: TGTGCCAGCAGCTTATTCGGGGCGGGACCAGATACGCAGTATTTT
abundance: .; v_gene: TRBV7-8; d_gene: TRBD1; j_gene: TRBJ1-1; CDR3aa: CASSEDRGAEAFF; CDR3nt: TGTGCCAGCAGCGAAGACAGGGGCGCTGAAGCTTTCTTT
abundance: .; v_gene: TRBV5-1; d_gene: .; j_gene: TRBJ1-2; CDR3aa: CASSLQALRGLSTSSLRGYTF; CDR3nt: TGCGCCAGCAGCCTCCAAGCCCTCAGGGGCTTATCAACTTCGTCACTCCGGGGCTACACCTTC
abundance: .; v_gene: TRBV5-1; d_gene: .; j_gene: TRBJ1-1; CDR3aa: CASSLTGMNTEAFF; CDR3nt: TGCGCCAGCAGCTTGACAGGGATGAACACTGAAGCTTTCTTT
abundance: .; v_gene: TRBV30; d_gene: .; j_gene: TRBJ2-1; CDR3aa: CAGTGTVGTRVYNEQFF; CDR3nt: TGTGCCGGGACCGGGACAGTCGGGACTAGAGTCTACAATGAGCAGTTCTTC
abundance: .; v_gene: TRBV28; d_gene: TRBD1; j_gene: TRBJ2-7; CDR3aa: CASSKPRDRGRFEQYF; CDR3nt: TGTGCCAGCAGCAAACCCCGGGACAGGGGGCGGTTCGAGCAGTACTTC
abundance: .; v_gene: TRBV5-4; d_gene: .; j_gene: TRBJ2-7; CDR3aa: CASSLSGLQTYEQYF; CDR3nt: TGTGCCAGCAGCTTGTCGGGACTTCAAACCTACGAGCAGTACTTC
abundance: .; v_gene: TRBV10-3; d_gene: .; j_gene: TRBJ2-5; CDR3aa: CAISERGNQETQYF; CDR3nt: TGTGCCATCAGTGAGCGGGGGAACCAAGAGACCCAGTACTTC